The present T cell receptor beta chain was sequenced within a study of T-cell reconstitution after alpha-beta-depleted transplantation in children. V lost 4 bases and J lost 7; bases outside the gene matches: 18. The CDR3 is 17 amino acids. The V gene's germline CDR1 is DFQATT and CDR2 SNEGSKA (reference sequence). Molecular barcoding with unique molecular identifiers was used for the TCRbeta library. TCRdb re-called the PCR reads with MiXCR, one entry per CDR3 protein. Of about 610,000 distinct CDR3 sequences listed, roughly a tenth are singletons. This clonotype was counted a few times. The clonotype was recovered from a human donor who donated a stem cell graft to a child with acute myeloid leukemia. The source material was PBMCs from the stem cell graft donor, sampled from the stem cell graft. The V and J genes are TRBV20-1 and TRBJ2-5, with 10 bases lining up with TRBD2. CDR3 nucleotide sequence: TGCAGTGCTAAGGAGTCTAGCGGGAGTAATAGATTGGGGACCCAGTACTTC. The encoded protein is CSAKESSGSNRLGTQYF.